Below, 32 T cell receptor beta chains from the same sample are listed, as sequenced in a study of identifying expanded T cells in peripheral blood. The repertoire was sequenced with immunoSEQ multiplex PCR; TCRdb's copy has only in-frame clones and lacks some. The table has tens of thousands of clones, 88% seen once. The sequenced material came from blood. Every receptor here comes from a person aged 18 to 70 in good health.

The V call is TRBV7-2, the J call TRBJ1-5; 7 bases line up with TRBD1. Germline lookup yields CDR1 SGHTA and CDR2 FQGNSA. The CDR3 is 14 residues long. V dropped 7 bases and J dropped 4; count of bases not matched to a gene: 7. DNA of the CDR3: TGTGCCAGCACCTTTGGGGACAGAAATCAGCCCCAGCATTTT. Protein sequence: CASTFGDRNQPQHF. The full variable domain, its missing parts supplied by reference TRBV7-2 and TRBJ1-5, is GAGVSQSPSNKVTEKGKDVELRCDPISGHTALYWYRQSLGQGLEFLIYFQGNSAPDKSGLPSDRFSAERTGGSVSTLTIQRTQQEDSAVYLCASTFGDRNQPQHFGDGTRLSIL.

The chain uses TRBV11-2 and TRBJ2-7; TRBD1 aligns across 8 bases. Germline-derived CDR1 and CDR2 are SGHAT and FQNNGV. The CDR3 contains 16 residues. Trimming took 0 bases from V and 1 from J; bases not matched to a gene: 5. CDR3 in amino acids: CASSLEGGQGSYEQYF. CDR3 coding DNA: TGTGCCAGCAGCTTAGAGGGAGGACAGGGATCCTACGAGCAGTACTTC.

The CDR3 DNA is TGTGCCAGCTCACCAGGCAGTCAAAGAGGAACTGAAGCTTTCTTT. Amino acid sequence: CASSPGSQRGTEAFF. The chain couples TRBV18 to TRBJ1-1; D call uncertain. V was pared by 2 bases and J by 5 bases, with 15 bases between. Germline V gives CDR1 KGHSH, CDR2 LQKENI. This CDR3 spans 15 amino acids.

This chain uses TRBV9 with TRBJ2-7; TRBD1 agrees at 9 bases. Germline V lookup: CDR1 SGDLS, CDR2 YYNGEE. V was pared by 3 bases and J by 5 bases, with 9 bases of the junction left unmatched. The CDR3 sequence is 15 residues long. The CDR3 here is CASSAQTGGPDEQYF. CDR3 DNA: TGTGCCAGCAGCGCTCAGACAGGGGGTCCCGACGAGCAGTACTTC. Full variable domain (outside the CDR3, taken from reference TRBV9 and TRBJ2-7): DSGVTQTPKHLITATGQRVTLRCSPRSGDLSVYWYQQSLDQGLQFLIQYYNGEERAKGNILERFSAQQFPDLHSELNLSSLELGDSALYFCASSAQTGGPDEQYFGPGTRLTVT.

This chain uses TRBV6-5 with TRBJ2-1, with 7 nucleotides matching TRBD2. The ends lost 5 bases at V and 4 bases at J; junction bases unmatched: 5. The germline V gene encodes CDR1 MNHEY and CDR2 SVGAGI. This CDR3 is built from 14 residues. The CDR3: CASSQSGDYNEQFF. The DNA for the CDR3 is TGTGCCAGCAGTCAGAGCGGGGATTACAATGAGCAGTTCTTC.

CDR3: CASTETGRNQPQHF. CDR3 bases: TGTGCCAGCACCGAGACGGGTCGCAATCAGCCCCAGCATTTT. This chain uses TRBV2 with TRBJ1-5; D ambiguous. The CDR3 has 14 amino acids. Per germline, CDR1 SNHLY and CDR2 FYNNEI. The V end was cut by 7 bases, the J end by 2 bases, with 12 bases between.

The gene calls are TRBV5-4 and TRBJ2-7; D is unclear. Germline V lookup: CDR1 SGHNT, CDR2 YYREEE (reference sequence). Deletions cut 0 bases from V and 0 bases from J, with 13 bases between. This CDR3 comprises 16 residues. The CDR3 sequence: CASSLALSTASYEQYF. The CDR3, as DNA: TGTGCCAGCAGCTTGGCTCTTAGCACCGCCTCCTACGAGCAGTACTTC.

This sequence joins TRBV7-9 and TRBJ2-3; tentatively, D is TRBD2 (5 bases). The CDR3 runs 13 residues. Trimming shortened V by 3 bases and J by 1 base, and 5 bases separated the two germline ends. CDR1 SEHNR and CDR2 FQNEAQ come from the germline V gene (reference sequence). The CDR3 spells CASSFGGTDTQYF. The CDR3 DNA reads TGTGCCAGCAGCTTCGGGGGCACAGATACGCAGTATTTT. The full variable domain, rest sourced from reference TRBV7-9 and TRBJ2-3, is DTGVSQNPRHKITKRGQNVTFRCDPISEHNRLYWYRQTLGQGPEFLTYFQNEAQLEKSRLLSDRFSAERPKGSFSTLEIQRTEQGDSAMYLCASSFGGTDTQYFGPGTRLTVL.

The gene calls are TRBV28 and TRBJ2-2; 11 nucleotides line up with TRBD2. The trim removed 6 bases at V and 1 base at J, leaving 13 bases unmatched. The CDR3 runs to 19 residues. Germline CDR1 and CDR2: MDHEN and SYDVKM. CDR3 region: CASSPGFASGGKNTGELFF. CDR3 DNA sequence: TGTGCCAGCAGCCCCGGATTTGCTAGCGGGGGGAAGAACACCGGGGAGCTGTTTTTT.

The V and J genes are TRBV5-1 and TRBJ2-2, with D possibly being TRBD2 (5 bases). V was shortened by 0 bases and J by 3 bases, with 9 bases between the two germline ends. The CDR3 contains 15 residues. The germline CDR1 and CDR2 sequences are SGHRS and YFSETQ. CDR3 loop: CASSLGAAYTGELFF. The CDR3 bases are TGCGCCAGCAGCTTGGGAGCGGCATACACCGGGGAGCTGTTTTTT.

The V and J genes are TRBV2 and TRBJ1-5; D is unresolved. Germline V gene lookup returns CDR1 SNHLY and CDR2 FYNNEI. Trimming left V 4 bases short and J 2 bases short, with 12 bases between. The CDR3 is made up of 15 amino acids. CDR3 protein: CASSGGSWGNQPQHF. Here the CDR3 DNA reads TGTGCCAGCAGTGGAGGTTCCTGGGGCAATCAGCCCCAGCATTTT.

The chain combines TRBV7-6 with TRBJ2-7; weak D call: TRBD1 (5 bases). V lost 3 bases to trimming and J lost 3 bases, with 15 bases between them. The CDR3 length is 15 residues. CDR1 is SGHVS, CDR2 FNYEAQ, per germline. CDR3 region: CASSFQDLGHYEQYF. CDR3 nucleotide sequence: TGTGCCAGCAGCTTCCAGGATCTGGGGCACTACGAGCAGTACTTC.

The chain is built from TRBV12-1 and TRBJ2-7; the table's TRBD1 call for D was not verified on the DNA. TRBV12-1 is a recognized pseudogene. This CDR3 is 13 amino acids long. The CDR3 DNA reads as TGTGCCAGCAGCTCTCGGACAGACTACGAGCAGTACTTC. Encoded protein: CASSSRTDYEQYF.

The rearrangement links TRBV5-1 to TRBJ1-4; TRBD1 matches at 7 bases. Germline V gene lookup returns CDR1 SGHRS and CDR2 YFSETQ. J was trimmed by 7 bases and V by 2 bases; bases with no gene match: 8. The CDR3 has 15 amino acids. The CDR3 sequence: CASSLGGLGGEKLFF. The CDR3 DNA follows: TGCGCCAGCAGCTTAGGGGGCCTCGGAGGTGAAAAACTGTTTTTT.

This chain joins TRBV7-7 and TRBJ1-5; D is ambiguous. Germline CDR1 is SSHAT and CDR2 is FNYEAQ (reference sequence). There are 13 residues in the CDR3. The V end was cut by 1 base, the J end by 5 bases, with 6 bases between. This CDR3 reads CASSLERDQPQHF. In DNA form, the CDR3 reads TGTGCCAGCAGCTTAGAAAGGGATCAGCCCCAGCATTTT.

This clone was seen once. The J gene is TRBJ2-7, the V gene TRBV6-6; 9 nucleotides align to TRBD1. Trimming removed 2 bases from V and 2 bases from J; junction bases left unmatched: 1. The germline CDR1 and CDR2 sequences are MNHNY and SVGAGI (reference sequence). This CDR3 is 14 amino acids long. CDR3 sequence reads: CASSYGQGTYEQYF. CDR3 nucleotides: TGTGCCAGCAGTTACGGACAGGGGACCTACGAGCAGTACTTC.

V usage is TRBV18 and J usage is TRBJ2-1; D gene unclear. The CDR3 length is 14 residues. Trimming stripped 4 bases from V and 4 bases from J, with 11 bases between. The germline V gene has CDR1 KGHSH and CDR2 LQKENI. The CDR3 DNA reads TGTGCCAGCTCACGGGTAACTACTTACAATGAGCAGTTCTTC. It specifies CASSRVTTYNEQFF. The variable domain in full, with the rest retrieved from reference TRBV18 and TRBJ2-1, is NAGVMQNPRHLVRRRGQEARLRCSPMKGHSHVYWYRQLPEEGLKFMVYLQKENIIDESGMPKERFSAEFPKEGPSILRIQQVVRGDSAAYFCASSRVTTYNEQFFGPGTRLTVL.

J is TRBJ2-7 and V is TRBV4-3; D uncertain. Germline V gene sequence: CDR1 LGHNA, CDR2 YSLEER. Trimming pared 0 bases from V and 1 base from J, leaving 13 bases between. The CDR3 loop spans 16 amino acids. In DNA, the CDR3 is TGCGCCAGCAGCCAAGATCAAGGGCCACAGTCCTACGAGCAGTACTTC. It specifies CASSQDQGPQSYEQYF.

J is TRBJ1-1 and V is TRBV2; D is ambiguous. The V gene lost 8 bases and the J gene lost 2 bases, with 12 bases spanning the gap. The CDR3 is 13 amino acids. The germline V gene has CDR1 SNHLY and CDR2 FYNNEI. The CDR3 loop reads CASHRTRNTEAFF. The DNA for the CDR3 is TGTGCCAGCCATAGGACCCGCAACACTGAAGCTTTCTTT.

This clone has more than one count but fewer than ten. The CDR3 coding sequence is TGTGCCAGCAGCCAAGAGATGTCGGCGGAGTCAGATACGCAGTATTTT. Encoded protein: CASSQEMSAESDTQYF. The V gene is TRBV4-2, the J gene TRBJ2-3; D gene ambiguous. V lost 0 bases and J 4 bases, leaving 14 bases between the germline ends. The CDR3 extends over 16 amino acids. Germline CDR1 and CDR2: LGHNA and YNFKEQ.

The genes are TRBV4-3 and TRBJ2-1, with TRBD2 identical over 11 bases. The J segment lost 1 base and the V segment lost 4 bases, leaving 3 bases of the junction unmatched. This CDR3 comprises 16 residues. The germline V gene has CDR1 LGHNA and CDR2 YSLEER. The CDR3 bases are TGCGCCAGCAGCCCCACTAGCGGGGGATCCTACAATGAGCAGTTCTTC. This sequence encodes CASSPTSGGSYNEQFF.

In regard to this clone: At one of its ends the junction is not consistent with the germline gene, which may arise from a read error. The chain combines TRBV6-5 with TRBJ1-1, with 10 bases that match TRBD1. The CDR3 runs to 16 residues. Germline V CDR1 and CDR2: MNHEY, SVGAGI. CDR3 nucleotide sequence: TGTGCCAGCACTTACGGATGGACAGGGGGGATCACTGAAGCTTTCTTT. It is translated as CASTYGWTGGITEAFF.

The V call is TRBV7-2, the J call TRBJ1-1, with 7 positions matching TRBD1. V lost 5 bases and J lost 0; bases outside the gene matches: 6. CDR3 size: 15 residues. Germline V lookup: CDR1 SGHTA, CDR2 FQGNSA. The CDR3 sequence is CASSPRQGMNTEAFF. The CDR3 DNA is TGTGCCAGCAGCCCCCGACAGGGAATGAACACTGAAGCTTTCTTT.

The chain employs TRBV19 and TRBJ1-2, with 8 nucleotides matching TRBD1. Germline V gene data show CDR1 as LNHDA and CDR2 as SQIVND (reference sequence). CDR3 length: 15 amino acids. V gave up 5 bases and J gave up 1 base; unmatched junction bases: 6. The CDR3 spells CASSPTGQGNYGYTF. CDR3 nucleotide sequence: TGTGCCAGTAGTCCTACTGGACAGGGTAACTATGGCTACACCTTC.

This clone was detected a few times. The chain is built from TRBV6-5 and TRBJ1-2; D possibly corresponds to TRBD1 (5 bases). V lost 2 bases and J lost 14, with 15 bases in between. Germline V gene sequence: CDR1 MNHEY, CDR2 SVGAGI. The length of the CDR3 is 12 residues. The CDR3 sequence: CASSYKQGRMTF. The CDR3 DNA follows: TGTGCCAGCAGTTACAAGCAGGGAAGAATGACCTTC.

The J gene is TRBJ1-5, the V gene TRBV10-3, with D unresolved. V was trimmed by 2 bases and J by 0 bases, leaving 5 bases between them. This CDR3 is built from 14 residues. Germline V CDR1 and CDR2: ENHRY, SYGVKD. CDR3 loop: CAISEGLSNQPQHF. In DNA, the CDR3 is TGTGCCATCAGTGAGGGACTTAGCAATCAGCCCCAGCATTTT.

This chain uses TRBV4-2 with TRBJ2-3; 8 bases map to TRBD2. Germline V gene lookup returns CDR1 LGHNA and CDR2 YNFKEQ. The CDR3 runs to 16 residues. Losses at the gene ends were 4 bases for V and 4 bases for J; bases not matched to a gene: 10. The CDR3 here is CASSRKRGGGPDTQYF. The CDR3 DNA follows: TGTGCCAGCAGCCGAAAGAGGGGCGGGGGGCCAGATACGCAGTATTTT.

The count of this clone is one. CDR3 amino acids: CASSYGQPNYGYTF. The CDR3 nucleotides are TGTGCCAGCAGTTACGGCCAACCTAACTATGGCTACACCTTC. V gene TRBV6-5 combines with J gene TRBJ1-2, with no clear D. Germline CDR1 MNHEY, CDR2 SVGAGI. V lost 2 bases to trimming and J lost 0 bases, with 7 bases between them. The CDR3 totals 14 residues.

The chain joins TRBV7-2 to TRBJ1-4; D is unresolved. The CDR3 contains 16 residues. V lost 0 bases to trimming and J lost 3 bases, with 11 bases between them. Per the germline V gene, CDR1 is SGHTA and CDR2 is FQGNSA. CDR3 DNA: TGTGCCAGCAGCTTAGCGGTGACTGGGGCTAATGAAAAACTGTTTTTT. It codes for CASSLAVTGANEKLFF.

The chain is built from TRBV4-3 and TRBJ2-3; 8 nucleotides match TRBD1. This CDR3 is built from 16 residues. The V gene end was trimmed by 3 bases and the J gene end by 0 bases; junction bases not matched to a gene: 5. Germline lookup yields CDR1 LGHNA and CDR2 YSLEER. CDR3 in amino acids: CASSQRGTGSTDTQYF. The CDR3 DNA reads TGCGCCAGCAGCCAGCGCGGGACAGGCAGCACAGATACGCAGTATTTT.

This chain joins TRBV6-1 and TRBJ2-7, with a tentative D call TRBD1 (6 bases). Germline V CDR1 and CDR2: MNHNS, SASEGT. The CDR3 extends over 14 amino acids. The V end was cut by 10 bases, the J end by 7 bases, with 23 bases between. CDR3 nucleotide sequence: TGTGCCACACGATGGGCAGGGGCCCCGGGGGAGCAGTACTTC. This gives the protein CATRWAGAPGEQYF.

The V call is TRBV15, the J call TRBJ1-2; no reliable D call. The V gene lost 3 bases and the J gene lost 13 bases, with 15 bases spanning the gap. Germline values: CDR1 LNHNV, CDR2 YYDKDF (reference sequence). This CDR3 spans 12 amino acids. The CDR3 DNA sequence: TGTGCCACCAGCAGCCCTACTAGCCCCCTCACCTTC. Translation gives CATSSPTSPLTF.